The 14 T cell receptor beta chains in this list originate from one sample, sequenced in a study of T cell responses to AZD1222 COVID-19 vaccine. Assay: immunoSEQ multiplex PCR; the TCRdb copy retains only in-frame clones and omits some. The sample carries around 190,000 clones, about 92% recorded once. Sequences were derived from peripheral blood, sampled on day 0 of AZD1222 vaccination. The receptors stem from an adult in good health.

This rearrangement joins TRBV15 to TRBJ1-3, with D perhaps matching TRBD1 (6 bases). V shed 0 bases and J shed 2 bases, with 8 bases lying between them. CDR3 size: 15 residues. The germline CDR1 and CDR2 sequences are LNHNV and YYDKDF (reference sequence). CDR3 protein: CATSRDPGAGNTIYF. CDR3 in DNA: TGTGCCACCAGCAGAGACCCAGGGGCTGGAAACACCATATATTTT. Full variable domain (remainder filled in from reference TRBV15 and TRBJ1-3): DAMVIQNPRYQVTQFGKPVTLSCSQTLNHNVMYWYQQKSSQAPKLLFHYYDKDFNNEADTPDNFQSRRPNTSFCFLDIRSPGLGDTAMYLCATSRDPGAGNTIYFGEGSWLTVV.

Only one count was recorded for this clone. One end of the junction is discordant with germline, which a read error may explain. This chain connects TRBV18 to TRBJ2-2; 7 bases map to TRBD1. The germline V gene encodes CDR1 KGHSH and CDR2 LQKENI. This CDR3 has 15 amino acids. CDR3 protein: CASSPRQGNTGELFF. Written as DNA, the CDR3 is TGTGCCAGCTCCCCACGACAGGGGAACACCGGGGAGCTGTTTTTT.

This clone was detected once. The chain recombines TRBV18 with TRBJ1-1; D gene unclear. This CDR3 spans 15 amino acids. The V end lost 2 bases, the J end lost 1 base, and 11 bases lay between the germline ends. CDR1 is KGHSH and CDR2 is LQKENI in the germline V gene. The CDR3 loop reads CASSPSGGRNTEAFF. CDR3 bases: TGTGCCAGCTCACCAAGTGGAGGTCGGAACACTGAAGCTTTCTTT.

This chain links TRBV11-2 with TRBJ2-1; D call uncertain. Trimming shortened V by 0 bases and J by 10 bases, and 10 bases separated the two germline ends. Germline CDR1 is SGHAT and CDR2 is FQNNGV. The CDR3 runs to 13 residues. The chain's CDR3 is CASSLDLITEQFF. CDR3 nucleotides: TGTGCCAGCAGCTTAGACCTAATAACGGAGCAGTTCTTC.

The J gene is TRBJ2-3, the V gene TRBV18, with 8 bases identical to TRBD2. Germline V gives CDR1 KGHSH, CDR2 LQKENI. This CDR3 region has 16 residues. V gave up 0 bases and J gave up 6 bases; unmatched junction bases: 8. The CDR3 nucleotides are TGTGCCAGCTCACCACCGGGTCGGCGGGGGGTTGATACGCAGTATTTT. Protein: CASSPPGRRGVDTQYF.

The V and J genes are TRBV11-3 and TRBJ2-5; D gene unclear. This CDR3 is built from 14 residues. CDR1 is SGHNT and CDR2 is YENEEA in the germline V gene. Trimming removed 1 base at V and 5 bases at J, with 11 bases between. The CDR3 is CASSLGYGSETQYF. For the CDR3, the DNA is TGTGCCAGCAGCTTAGGGTACGGGTCGGAGACCCAGTACTTC.

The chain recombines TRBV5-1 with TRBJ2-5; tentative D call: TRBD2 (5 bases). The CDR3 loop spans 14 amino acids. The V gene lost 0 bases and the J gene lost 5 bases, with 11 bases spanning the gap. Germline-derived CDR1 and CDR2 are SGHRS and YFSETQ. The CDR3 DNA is TGCGCCAGCAGCTTGGGAGTGGGCGGGGAGACCCAGTACTTC. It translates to CASSLGVGGETQYF. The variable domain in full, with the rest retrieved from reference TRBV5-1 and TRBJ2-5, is KAGVTQTPRYLIKTRGQQVTLSCSPISGHRSVSWYQQTPGQGLQFLFEYFSETQRNKGNFPGRFSGRQFSNSRSEMNVSTLELGDSALYLCASSLGVGGETQYFGPGTRLLVL.

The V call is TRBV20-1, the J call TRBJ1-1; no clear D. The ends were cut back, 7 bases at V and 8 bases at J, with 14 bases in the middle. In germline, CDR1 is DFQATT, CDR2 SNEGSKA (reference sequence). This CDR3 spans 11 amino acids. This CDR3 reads CSVTGRLEAFF. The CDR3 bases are TGCAGTGTGACCGGGAGACTCGAAGCTTTCTTT.

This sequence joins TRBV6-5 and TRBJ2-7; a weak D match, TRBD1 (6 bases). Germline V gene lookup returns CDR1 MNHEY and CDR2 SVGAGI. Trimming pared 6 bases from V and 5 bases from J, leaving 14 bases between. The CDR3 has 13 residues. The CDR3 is CASRQQGPHEQYF. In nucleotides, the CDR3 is TGTGCCAGCAGGCAACAGGGCCCCCACGAGCAGTACTTC.

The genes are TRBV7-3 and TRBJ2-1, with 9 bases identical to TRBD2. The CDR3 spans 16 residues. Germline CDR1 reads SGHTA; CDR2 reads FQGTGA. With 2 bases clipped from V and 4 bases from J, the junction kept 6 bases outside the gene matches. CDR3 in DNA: TGTGCCAGCAGCTTAGATTCTAGCGGGGCGTACAATGAGCAGTTCTTC. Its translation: CASSLDSSGAYNEQFF.

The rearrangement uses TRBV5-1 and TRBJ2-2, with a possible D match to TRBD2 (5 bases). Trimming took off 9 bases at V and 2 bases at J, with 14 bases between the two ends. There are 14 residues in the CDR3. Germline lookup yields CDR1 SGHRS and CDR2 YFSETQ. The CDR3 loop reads CATPKRGNTGELFF. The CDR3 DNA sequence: TGCGCCACCCCTAAACGGGGAAACACCGGGGAGCTGTTTTTT.

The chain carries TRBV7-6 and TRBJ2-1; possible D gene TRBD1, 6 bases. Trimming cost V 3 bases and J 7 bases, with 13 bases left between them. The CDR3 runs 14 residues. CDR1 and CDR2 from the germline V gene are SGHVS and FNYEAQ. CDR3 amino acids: CASSLAQGPNEQFF. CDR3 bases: TGTGCCAGCAGCTTGGCACAGGGCCCAAATGAGCAGTTCTTC.

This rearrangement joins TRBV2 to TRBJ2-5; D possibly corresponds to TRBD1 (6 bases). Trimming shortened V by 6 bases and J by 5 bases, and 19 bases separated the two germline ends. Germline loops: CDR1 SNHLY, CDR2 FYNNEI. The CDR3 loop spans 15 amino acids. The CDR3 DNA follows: TGTGCCAGCAGAGACGACAGGCAAAGGGGGGAGACCCAGTACTTC. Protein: CASRDDRQRGETQYF.

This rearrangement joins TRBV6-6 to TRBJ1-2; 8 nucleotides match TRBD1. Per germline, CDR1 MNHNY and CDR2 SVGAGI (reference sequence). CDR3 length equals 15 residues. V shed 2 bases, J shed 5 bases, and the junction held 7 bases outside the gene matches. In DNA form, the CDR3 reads TGTGCCAGCAGTTACGGACAGGGCTACGGATATGGCTACACCTTC. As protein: CASSYGQGYGYGYTF.